This note documents a single TCR beta chain sequence. It has no known antigen specificity. The cohort consisted of some 670 healthy bone marrow donors. All cohort members were sampled while nominally healthy, although unrecorded immune exposures were likely present. The donor was CMV seronegative and was included in the group of about 400 seronegative cohort members. Each donor provided a peripheral blood sample, and peripheral blood mononuclear cells were used for TCR beta sequencing. Genomic DNA was extracted from the blood cell samples with the Qiagen DNeasy Blood Extraction Kit. The library was produced with the immunoSEQ multiplex PCR assay. A mixture of 60 forward primers for TCR Vbeta segments and 13 reverse primers for TCR Jbeta segments was used in the multiplex PCR. Amplification of the CDR3 region of rearranged TCR beta genes was performed with a multiplex PCR assay on genomic DNA. The Illumina HiSeq System was used to sequence the amplified TCR beta libraries as 87-base-pair reads. On the study's bioinformatics: Across the 670 or so repertoires, a later analysis counted approximately 83 million unique TCR beta chains, 8.5 million to 12 million of which were shared by at least two donors. To remove PCR and sequencing errors, raw reads were error-corrected and collapsed into unique sequences using a nearest-neighbor algorithm that merged closely related sequences. CDR3 sequences were aligned to IMGT reference sequences to assign V, D and J gene segments. For a sequence to be retained, a match of at least six nucleotides was required to both a V gene segment and a J gene segment. Rearrangements were called productive when the CDR3 lacked stop codons and stayed in frame with V and J; all others were non-productive. CDR3 was defined according to IMGT convention as the region running from the second conserved V-encoded cysteine to the conserved J-encoded phenylalanine. The earlier analysis of about 620 of the donors excluded sequences that lacked an unambiguous match to a single V gene segment. In an earlier analysis of some 590 of the donors, a V segment was called functional when productive rearrangements were above 56.7%, and segregating when the standard deviation between donors exceeded 5%. A statistical classification framework was built for diagnosing cytomegalovirus status from the catalog of TCR beta chain sequences. In a later analysis, TCR nucleotide sequences were compared against IMGT/GENE-DB human TR gene sequences so that V and J genes could be assigned. In a later analysis, CDR3 sequences and most-parsimonious VDJ recombination scenarios were assigned using the TCRdist pipeline. In a later analysis, each TCR beta chain was defined by its CDR3 amino acid sequence together with its V-gene family, and reads without a unique V-gene family were excluded. As a way to deal with suspected cross-contamination and a sequencing artifact, a later analysis dropped more than 500 nucleotide sequences that were highly shared and had low generation probability. For each public chain, a later analysis derived a clonal expansion index from normalized ranks of inferred template counts within each repertoire. Generation probabilities in a later analysis came from a VDJ recombination model fitted to out-of-frame rearrangements, and those results were checked against IGoR. A later analysis scored TCR-TCR, TCR-HLA and TCR-CMV co-occurrence with hypergeometric tests, applying a repertoire-size bias correction to TCR pairs. To estimate false discovery rates, a later analysis permuted the HLA or CMV assignments 20 times. A later analysis grouped co-occurring TCRs with DBSCAN, adding TCRdist sequence similarity when clustering within HLA-allele-positive subsets. Repertoires with fewer than 30,000 or more than 120,000 public chains were left out of co-occurrence clustering, as were a handful of repertoires with anomalous nucleotide sharing. TCRdb holds this immuneACCESS table with in-frame rearrangements only. Some clones are missing; in checked studies, unresolved V genes explain under half, and the rest has no known cause. Clonal size and the V and J genes are those of that table, whereas D and trimming came from the DNA. The table for this sample lists approximately 150,000 clones. The ten largest clonotypes hold 1.5% to 2% of the sample.

This sample is drawn from a study of cytomegalovirus exposure and HLA in healthy donors (dated by TCRdb to about 2017). In the study overall: According to an earlier analysis of 550 to 750 of the donors, 150 million to 200 million T cells yielded some 110 million unique TCR beta sequences and 250 to 350 Gb of sequence data. Across approximately 400 genotyped donors of the cohort, an average of roughly 200,000 unique TCR beta nucleotide sequences per donor were sequenced, and 15% to 20% of those sequences were non-productive. In a later analysis, previously published TCR beta repertoires from 550 to 700 donors were re-analyzed and high-resolution HLA genotyping was added so that TCR occurrence patterns could be studied. The aim of the study was to test whether cataloging public T cell receptors could identify signatures of past pathogen exposure. An early release that covered about 600 HLA-typed donors contained 250 to 350 gigabases of sequencing data and 85 million to 100 million unique TCR sequences. HLA typing included class I and class II loci at four-digit resolution. In addition to the first cohort of roughly 700 subjects, a separate validation cohort of 120 different subjects was used. Because of strong linkage in the cohort, 5 or 6 DR-DQ haplotypes were treated as single units for association and clustering. A later genetic analysis used genome-wide SNP genotypes for about 60% of the roughly 670 donors, treating that subset as a discovery cohort. The study profiled the T cell repertoires of under 850 subjects by immunosequencing and related them to cytomegalovirus serostatus. An earlier analysis of 587 of the donors used high-throughput TCR beta sequencing to judge whether each TCR beta V gene segment behaved as functional or pseudogenic. High-throughput TCR immunosequencing, statistical association of individual TCRs with disease status, and machine learning were combined to predict cytomegalovirus infection status. The number of donors typed differed by locus, with about 620-630 for A, B, C, DRB1 and DQB1, around 500 for DQA1, over 600 for DPA1, and approximately 470 for DPB1. Rather than drawing on any new phenotypic data, the later analysis identified candidate immune exposures from TCR beta sequences and the way those sequences occurred across donors. Donor age, sex, ethnicity and CMV serostatus were compiled alongside the repertoire data. Of the approximately 400 genotyped donors, over 65% fell in the genetic ancestry cluster associated with self-reported Caucasian donors. Every repertoire in the discovery cohort had been generated on one and the same sequencing platform.

V was cut back by 3 bases and J by 1 base, leaving a gap of 12 bases between them. The germline V gene sets CDR1 to MGHDK and CDR2 to SYGVNS. From the cysteine through the phenylalanine, the CDR3 covers 15 amino acids. The only DNA kept is the CDR3, 45 bases in frame from the first base. Broader findings and caveats from the paper: According to the authors, the approach could potentially be generalized to other disease states and immunological phenotypes. A further reported finding was that TCR beta sequences accurately predicted the HLA-A and HLA-B alleles for most subjects in the first cohort. A group of highly shared sequence variants was considered likely to be a technical artifact of the sequencing pipeline. A later analysis found that TCR association rates varied across HLA loci, with DRB1 alleles showing the most associated TCRs and HLA-C alleles the fewest. The earlier analysis of approximately 590 of the donors excluded approximately 15 rarely observed V segments, including chromosome 9 orphons, because counts were too low. HLA typing was unavailable for some donors at each locus, so association tests used only the typed subset. At a false discovery rate of 0.05, a later analysis linked under 20,000 TCR beta sequences to specific HLA alleles. Some IMGT-functional V segments, including TRBV6-2 and TRBV6-3, could not be distinguished by the 87-base-pair reads and were therefore excluded. V-gene and J-gene trimming of TCR beta chains was associated with a missense DCLRE1C variant in a later genetic analysis, and the association was replicated in an independent cohort. Presence/absence analyses assumed roughly uniform sequencing depth across donors, an assumption that may not hold. According to a later analysis, parvovirus B19, influenza, CMV and Epstein-Barr virus appeared linked to several top co-occurrence clusters. Broadly in line with IMGT annotations, most TCR beta V segments showed up in productive rearrangements about 90% or about 30% of the time in an earlier analysis of roughly 590 of the donors. Only TCR beta chains were sequenced in this cohort, and the absence of alpha or paired-chain data limited detectable features. Immune exposure information for the cohort was limited to CMV serostatus. Most TCR sequences were observed very rarely across donors, whereas some public TCRs were present in many individuals. A few of the identified cytomegalovirus-associated TCR beta chains were confirmed in vitro to be specific for cytomegalovirus antigens. In the study, approximately 160 TCR beta chains were listed as associated with cytomegalovirus. In a later analysis, HLA-associated TCR beta chains were found to be more clonally expanded and to have lower generation probabilities than equally common non-associated chains. According to a later genetic analysis, donors in an Asian-associated ancestry cluster had fewer N-insertions in productive TCRs than the approximately 610-donor mean. In both the original and validation cohorts, the classifier was reported to diagnose cytomegalovirus status with high specificity and sensitivity. Assigning TCR associations to individual alleles was difficult when HLA alleles, especially DR and DQ, strongly co-occurred. Linkage disequilibrium might explain the correlated functional status among segregating V segments, but an unknown experimental factor could not be ruled out. Most CMV-associated TCR beta chains appeared to be HLA-restricted in a later analysis, and the HLA associations seemed to be driven largely by CMV exposure.

Sequenced material: PBMCs. The rearrangement combines TRBV25-1 with TRBJ1-1, with no D gene named confidently. This receptor was identified in a woman between 45 and 65 years old in good health and CMV-seronegative. The nucleotide sequence is given as TGTGCCAGCAGTGATTCCACGGACTGGAACACTGAAGCTTTCTTT. Its protein reads: CASSDSTDWNTEAFF.